This T cell receptor (beta chain) was captured by sequencing in a study of cytomegalovirus exposure and HLA in healthy donors. About the research overall: A preliminary data release comprised tens of millions of unique TCRs obtained from HLA-typed donors. Study-wide findings and caveats: It emerged from a later analysis that several of the most significant clusters appeared to be linked to common viral pathogens. The authors later linked a missense DCLRE1C variant to TCR beta V- and J-gene trimming. Later analysis showed most CMV-associated TCR beta chains appearing HLA-restricted.

This PCR relied on a set of 60 Vbeta primers and 13 Jbeta primers. Data came from immunoSEQ multiplex PCR; TCRdb stores just in-frame clones and leaves some out. The sample lists 120,000 to 150,000 clones, roughly 80% occurring once. Remarks on this clone: Its specificity is unknown.

Germline V gene data show CDR1 as SGHTA and CDR2 as FQGNSA. The CDR3 spans 13 residues. Trimming shortened V by 10 bases and J by 4 bases, and 16 bases separated the two germline ends. This sequence joins TRBV7-2 and TRBJ2-5; tentatively, D is TRBD2 (5 bases). Specimen: PBMCs. The receptor's source is a middle-aged man in good health and CMV-seropositive. CDR3 residues: CATKTRKGETQYF. In nucleotides, the CDR3 is TGTGCCACCAAAACTAGGAAAGGAGAGACCCAGTACTTC.